This T cell receptor (beta chain) was documented in a study of T cell repertoires in cytomegalovirus infection. The wider study: Use of recently identified HLA-C-restricted and well-studied HLA-B-restricted CMV epitopes was part of the study. Public TCR beta signatures marked donors with CMV infection and the matching HLA. Overall study findings and caveats: Totalled public TCR beta family frequency picked out people who carried CMV plus the relevant HLA. Predominance within the ex vivo response was attributable to HLA-C-restricted CMV-specific TCR beta clonotypes.

The table lists this clonotype with a few counts. As yet, its antigen is unknown. TCRdb reanalysed the reads using MiXCR and keeps one entry per CDR3 protein. The sample holds some 800,000 distinct CDR3 sequences, just under 30% seen once. Germline V gives CDR1 SGHVS, CDR2 FNYEAQ. V shed 2 bases, J shed 2 bases, and the junction held 3 bases outside the gene matches. This CDR3 region has 15 residues. The receptor was derived from a human donor in good health (CMV status not recorded). Some clones in this sample may be carry-over from other donors' samples. The sample in question was cultured CD8+ T cells from PBMCs, obtained from culture after CMV antigen stimulation. J is TRBJ2-3 and V is TRBV7-6; TRBD2 matches 8 bases. CDR3 nucleotide sequence: TGTGCCAGCAGCTTAAACGGGGGGGTCACAGATACGCAGTATTTT. Protein sequence: CASSLNGGVTDTQYF.